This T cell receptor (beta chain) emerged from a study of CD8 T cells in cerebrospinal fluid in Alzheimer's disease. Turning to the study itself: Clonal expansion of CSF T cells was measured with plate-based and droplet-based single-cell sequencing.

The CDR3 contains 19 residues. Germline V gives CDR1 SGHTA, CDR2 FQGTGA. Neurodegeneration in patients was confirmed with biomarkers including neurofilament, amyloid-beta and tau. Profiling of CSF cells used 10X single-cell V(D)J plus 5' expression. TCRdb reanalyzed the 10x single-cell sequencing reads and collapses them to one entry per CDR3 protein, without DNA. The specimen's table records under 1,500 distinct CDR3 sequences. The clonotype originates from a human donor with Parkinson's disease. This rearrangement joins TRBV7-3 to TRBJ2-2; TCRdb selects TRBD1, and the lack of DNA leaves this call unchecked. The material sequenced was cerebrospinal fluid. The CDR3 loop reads CASSPRARSGTANTGELFF.